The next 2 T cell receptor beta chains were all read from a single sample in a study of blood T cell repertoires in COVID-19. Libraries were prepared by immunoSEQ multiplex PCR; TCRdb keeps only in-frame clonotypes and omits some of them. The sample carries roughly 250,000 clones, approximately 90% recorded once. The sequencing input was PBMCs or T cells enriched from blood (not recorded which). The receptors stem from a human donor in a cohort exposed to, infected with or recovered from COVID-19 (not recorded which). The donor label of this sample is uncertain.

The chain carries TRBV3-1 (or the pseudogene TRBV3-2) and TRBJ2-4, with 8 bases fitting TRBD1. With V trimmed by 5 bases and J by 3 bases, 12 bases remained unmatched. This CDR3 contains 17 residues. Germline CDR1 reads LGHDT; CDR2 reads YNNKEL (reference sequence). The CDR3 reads CASSKRMDREVKNIQYF. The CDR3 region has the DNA TGTGCCAGCAGCAAAAGAATGGACAGGGAGGTCAAAAACATTCAGTACTTC.

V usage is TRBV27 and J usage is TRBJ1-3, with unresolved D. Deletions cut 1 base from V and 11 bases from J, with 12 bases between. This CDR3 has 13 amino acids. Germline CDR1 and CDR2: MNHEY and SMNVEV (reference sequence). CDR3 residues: CASSLFEGGSIYF. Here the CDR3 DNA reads TGTGCCAGCAGTTTATTCGAGGGAGGGTCCATATATTTT.